The 24 T cell receptor beta chains presented below share a single source sample, sequenced in a study of blood T cells in healthy people across ages. A sample-barcoded 5' primer and a J-beta primer mix were used in a second PCR of roughly 7 to 11 cycles. TCRdb used MiXCR to reprocess the 5' RACE reads, holding one entry per CDR3 protein. The sample contains roughly 1.9 million distinct CDR3 sequences, around 42% of which appear only once. The material sequenced was blood. These TCRs come from a human donor in good health.

Only a few counts were recorded for this clonotype. This sequence joins TRBV7-2 and TRBJ2-5; a possible D gene is TRBD2 (6 bases). V lost 3 bases to trimming and J lost 4 bases, with 12 bases between them. The CDR3 has 14 amino acids. Per germline, CDR1 SGHTA and CDR2 FQGNSA. Here the CDR3 DNA reads TGTGCCAGCAGCTTCGCCCTGCGGGGAGAGACCCAGTACTTC. Its translation: CASSFALRGETQYF.

This clonotype was counted only a few times. The chain has TRBV28 and TRBJ1-1; tentatively, D is TRBD1 (5 bases). V was pared by 7 bases and J by 6 bases, with 18 bases between. The CDR3 has 14 residues. CDR1 MDHEN and CDR2 SYDVKM come from the germline V gene. The CDR3 loop reads CASNNEDWGSEAFF. The DNA of the CDR3 is TGTGCCAGCAATAATGAGGACTGGGGGTCTGAAGCTTTCTTT.

This rearrangement joins TRBV2 to TRBJ2-1; TRBD2 matches 7 bases. The CDR3 length is 15 residues. Looked up from germline, CDR1 is SNHLY and CDR2 is FYNNEI. The V segment lost 6 bases and the J segment 4 bases; nucleotides outside the gene matches: 9. Written as DNA, the CDR3 is TGTGCCAGCAGCTCCTCCACTAGCGCTTACAATGAGCAGTTCTTC. This codes for CASSSSTSAYNEQFF.

This clonotype was detected ten times or more. The chain carries TRBV4-3 and TRBJ2-7; 9 bases line up with TRBD1. V lost 1 base and J lost 3; bases outside the gene matches: 4. The germline V gene has CDR1 LGHNA and CDR2 YSLEER. There are 15 residues in the CDR3. The CDR3 here is CASSQGSGQGYEQYF. In DNA, the CDR3 is TGCGCCAGCAGCCAAGGGTCGGGACAGGGCTACGAGCAGTACTTC.

CDR3 bases: TGTGCCAGCAGTTTTGGAAGTATAGGGGAAAAACTGTTTTTT. This gives the protein CASSFGSIGEKLFF. The rearrangement joins TRBV28 to TRBJ1-4; D gene unclear. V shed 3 bases and J shed 8 bases, with 13 bases lying between them. This CDR3 has 14 amino acids. The germline gives CDR1 MDHEN, CDR2 SYDVKM.

This sequence joins TRBV5-1 and TRBJ2-1, with TRBD1 matching 8 bases. Germline trimming cut 3 bases from V and 7 bases from J; bases unmatched to any gene: 6. CDR1 is SGHRS and CDR2 is YFSETQ in the germline V gene. This CDR3 spans 14 amino acids. CDR3 bases: TGCGCCAGCAGCTGGGACAGGCTTGGGAATGAGCAGTTCTTC. It specifies CASSWDRLGNEQFF.

The V call is TRBV12-3 or TRBV12-4, the J call TRBJ2-6; 8 bases are shared with TRBD2. This CDR3 comprises 19 residues. The trim removed 7 bases at V and 0 bases at J, leaving 14 bases unmatched. CDR3 protein: CASKLRGGSSYSGANVLTF. CDR3 nucleotide sequence: TGTGCCAGCAAACTACGGGGGGGCTCCTCCTACTCTGGGGCCAACGTCCTGACTTTC.

This clonotype was seen a few times. A read error may produce the germline difference seen at one junction end. The genes are TRBV5-1 and TRBJ2-5, with D tentatively TRBD2 (6 bases). The last part of the DNA fits TRBJ2-7 better; the J call may be wrong. The CDR3 runs to 12 residues. Germline loops: CDR1 SGHRS, CDR2 YFSETQ. DNA of the CDR3: TGCGCCAACAGCTTGGGACTCAACGAGCAGTACTTC. Its protein product is CANSLGLNEQYF.

The chain couples TRBV12-3 or TRBV12-4 to TRBJ2-7; 7 bases match TRBD2. This CDR3 region has 16 residues. V was clipped by 5 bases and J by 1 base; unmatched bases: 11. CDR3 in DNA: TGTGCCAGCAGTATCGGACTAGTACCGGCTTCCTACGAGCAGTACTTC. It encodes CASSIGLVPASYEQYF.

This clonotype was found a few times. This chain joins TRBV6-6 and TRBJ2-3; 10 bases are shared with TRBD2. The V gene end was trimmed by 5 bases and the J gene end by 6 bases; junction bases not matched to a gene: 14. The length of the CDR3 is 17 residues. Germline V gene lookup returns CDR1 MNHNY and CDR2 SVGAGI (reference sequence). The CDR3 loop reads CASSLRALAGVWDTQYF. The CDR3 region has the DNA TGTGCCAGCAGTCTAAGGGCTCTAGCGGGGGTATGGGATACGCAGTATTTT.

For this clonotype: Germline and junction disagree at one end, which may indicate a read error. This rearrangement joins TRBV12-3 or TRBV12-4 to TRBJ2-7, with 9 positions matching TRBD1. CDR3 length: 14 residues. The CDR3 sequence: CVSSFTGTGSEQYF. The CDR3 nucleotides are TGTGTCAGCAGTTTTACCGGGACAGGGAGCGAGCAGTACTTC.

The chain uses TRBV20-1 and TRBJ1-2; D is undetermined. V was clipped by 3 bases and J by 2 bases, with 10 bases between them. The length of the CDR3 is 13 residues. Germline V CDR1 and CDR2: DFQATT, SNEGSKA (reference sequence). CDR3 amino acids: CSARSQANYGYTF. CDR3 bases: TGCAGTGCTAGGTCCCAGGCGAACTATGGCTACACCTTC.

This clonotype came up a few times. This chain connects TRBV20-1 to TRBJ1-2; TRBD1 agrees at 9 bases. V lost 4 bases, J lost 3 bases, and 9 bases stayed unmatched. Germline V lookup: CDR1 DFQATT, CDR2 SNEGSKA (reference sequence). The CDR3 is made up of 15 amino acids. The CDR3 DNA follows: TGCAGTGCTATCGACCCACAGGGGGCCTACTATGGCTACACCTTC. This gives the protein CSAIDPQGAYYGYTF.

This chain uses TRBV20-1 with TRBJ2-3, with TRBD2 matching over 11 bases. The CDR3 covers 16 residues. Germline values: CDR1 DFQATT, CDR2 SNEGSKA (reference sequence). The V segment lost 6 bases and the J segment 3 bases; nucleotides outside the gene matches: 11. The CDR3 region is CSAYSGGEGWTDTQYF. CDR3 nucleotides: TGCAGTGCCTATAGCGGGGGGGAAGGATGGACAGATACGCAGTATTTT.

J is TRBJ2-5 and V is TRBV20-1, with 8 positions matching TRBD1. Germline CDR1 is DFQATT and CDR2 is SNEGSKA (reference sequence). With V trimmed by 3 bases and J by 3 bases, 9 bases remained unmatched. The CDR3 sequence is 15 residues long. This CDR3 is CSARALGQGEETQYF. The CDR3, as DNA: TGCAGTGCTAGGGCCTTAGGACAGGGTGAAGAGACCCAGTACTTC.

The chain combines TRBV4-3 with TRBJ2-1; 10 nucleotides match TRBD1. V shed 2 bases, J shed 9 bases, and the junction held 7 bases outside the gene matches. Germline V lookup: CDR1 LGHNA, CDR2 YSLEER. This CDR3 is 15 amino acids long. The CDR3 nucleotides read TGCGCCAGCAGCCAATGGGACAGGGGATACGTTGAGCAGTTCTTC. This sequence encodes CASSQWDRGYVEQFF.

As concerns this clonotype: A junction end diverges from the germline sequence, so it may reflect a read error. The chain is built from TRBV15 and TRBJ2-2; D may be TRBD2 (5 bases). Germline V lookup: CDR1 LNHNV, CDR2 YYDKDF (reference sequence). This CDR3 has 16 amino acids. The CDR3 here is CATSRGGSSNTGERFF. CDR3 coding DNA: TGTGCCACCAGCAGAGGGGGAAGCTCGAACACCGGGGAGCGGTTTTTT.

The J gene is TRBJ2-3, the V gene TRBV20-1; 13 bases line up with TRBD2. Germline V CDR1 and CDR2: DFQATT, SNEGSKA (reference sequence). This CDR3 comprises 19 residues. Trimming removed 0 bases from V and 5 bases from J; junction bases left unmatched: 14. The CDR3 reads CSARDFQGVTSGGEDTQYF. The CDR3 DNA follows: TGCAGTGCTAGAGATTTCCAGGGGGTTACTAGCGGGGGGGAAGATACGCAGTATTTT.

The J gene is TRBJ2-5, the V gene TRBV7-4, with 8 nucleotides matching TRBD2. CDR1 and CDR2 (germline): SGHVT, SQSDAQ. Losses at the gene ends were 5 bases for V and 5 bases for J; bases not matched to a gene: 13. The CDR3 covers 16 residues. CDR3 nucleotide sequence: TGTGCCAGCAGCCCCCCTCCCGGGGGGGTGAGGGAGACCCAGTACTTC. Its protein product is CASSPPPGGVRETQYF. The full variable domain, rest sourced from reference TRBV7-4 and TRBJ2-5, is GAGVSQSPRYKVAKRGRDVALRCDSISGHVTLYWYRQTLGQGSEVLTYSQSDAQRDKSGRPSGRFSAERPERSVSTLKIQRTEQGDSAVYLCASSPPPGGVRETQYFGPGTRLLVL.

This rearrangement joins TRBV9 to TRBJ2-7, with D perhaps TRBD1 (5 bases). The CDR3 runs 16 residues. V was trimmed by 4 bases and J by 1 base, leaving 18 bases between them. Germline loops: CDR1 SGDLS, CDR2 YYNGEE. The CDR3 sequence is CASSPRQGIRSYEQYF. Written as DNA, the CDR3 is TGTGCCAGCAGCCCACGGCAGGGTATACGGTCCTACGAGCAGTACTTC.

The rearrangement links TRBV15 to TRBJ2-1, with TRBD2 identical over 9 bases. The CDR3 sequence is 15 residues long. Per germline, CDR1 LNHNV and CDR2 YYDKDF (reference sequence). V was clipped by 4 bases and J by 7 bases; unmatched bases: 8. In DNA, the CDR3 is TGTGCCACCAGCAACTTGCGGGGGGGCCAAAATGAGCAGTTCTTC. It encodes CATSNLRGGQNEQFF.

This chain's CDR3 is CASSPTVVSGNTIYF. CDR3 DNA sequence: TGTGCCAGCAGTCCGACTGTTGTGTCTGGAAACACCATATATTTT. The chain uses TRBV7-2 and TRBJ1-3, with D unclear. The V end lost 6 bases, the J end lost 1 base, and 13 bases lay between the germline ends. This CDR3 region has 15 residues. The germline V gene has CDR1 SGHTA and CDR2 FQGNSA.

J is TRBJ1-6 and V is TRBV5-1; 8 bases match TRBD1. CDR1 and CDR2 (germline): SGHRS, YFSETQ. Trimming cost V 4 bases and J 6 bases; bases outside gene matches: 6. The CDR3 length is 15 residues. The CDR3 DNA reads as TGCGCCAGCAGCCCCACCACAGGGGGTAATTCACCCCTCCACTTT. This sequence encodes CASSPTTGGNSPLHF.

This chain connects TRBV6-5 to TRBJ1-2; D might be TRBD1 (6 bases). V was pared by 0 bases and J by 12 bases, with 8 bases between. Germline CDR1 MNHEY, CDR2 SVGAGI. This CDR3 has 11 amino acids. The DNA for the CDR3 is TGTGCCAGCAGTTACTCGGGGGGCCACACCTTC. Amino acids: CASSYSGGHTF.